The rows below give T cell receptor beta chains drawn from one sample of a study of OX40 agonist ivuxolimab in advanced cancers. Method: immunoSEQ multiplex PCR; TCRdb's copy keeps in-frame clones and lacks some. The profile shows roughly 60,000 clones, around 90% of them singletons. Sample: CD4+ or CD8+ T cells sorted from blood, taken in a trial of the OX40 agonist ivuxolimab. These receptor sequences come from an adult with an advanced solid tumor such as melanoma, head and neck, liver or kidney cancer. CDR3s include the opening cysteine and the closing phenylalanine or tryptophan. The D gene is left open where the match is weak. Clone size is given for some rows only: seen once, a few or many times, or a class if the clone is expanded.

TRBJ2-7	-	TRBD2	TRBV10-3	TGTGCCATCAGTGAGGGGGGACTAGAGGCCTACGAGCAGTACTTC	CAISEGGLEAYEQYF
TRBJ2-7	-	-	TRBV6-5	TGTGCCAGCAGTCCGAGCGGCGGGGTCTACGAGCAGTACTTC	CASSPSGGVYEQYF
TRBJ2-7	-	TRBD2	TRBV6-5	TGTGCCAGCAGGGCTAGCGGGAGGGCCTTTTCCGAGCAGTACTTC	CASRASGRAFSEQYF
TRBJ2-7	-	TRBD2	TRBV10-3	TGTGCCATCAGGCCTACTAGCGGGATCTCCTACGAGCAGTACTTC	CAIRPTSGISYEQYF
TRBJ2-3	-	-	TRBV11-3	TGTGCCAGCAGCTTAGGGCTCTGGGGCTCCCTGGTAACAAATACGCAGTATTTT	CASSLGLWGSLVTNTQYF
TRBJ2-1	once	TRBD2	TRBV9	TGTGCCAGCAGCGTGACTAGCGGGAGGGCCTACAATGAGCAGTTCTTC	CASSVTSGRAYNEQFF
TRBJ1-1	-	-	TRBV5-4	TGTGCCAGCAGTCAGACGGTGAACACTGAAGCTTTCTTT	CASSQTVNTEAFF
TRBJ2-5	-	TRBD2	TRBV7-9	TGTGCCAGCAGCCAAGGACTAGCGGGGCAAGAGACCCAGTACTTC	CASSQGLAGQETQYF
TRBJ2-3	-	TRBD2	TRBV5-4	TGTGCCAGCAGCTTGGGCGGGAGGTCCAGCACAGATACGCAGTATTTT	CASSLGGRSSTDTQYF
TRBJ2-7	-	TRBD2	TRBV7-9	TGTGCCAGCAGCTTCGTCGGCGGGAGATCCTACGAGCAGTACTTC	CASSFVGGRSYEQYF
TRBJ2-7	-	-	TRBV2	TGTGCCAGCACGGCCCCACCTCCCTACGAGCAGTACTTC	CASTAPPPYEQYF
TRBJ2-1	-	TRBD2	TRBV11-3	TGTGCCAGCAGCTTCCGATGGACTAGCGGGAGGAATGAGCAGTTCTTC	CASSFRWTSGRNEQFF
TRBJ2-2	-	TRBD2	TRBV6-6	TGTGCCAGCAGTCCTGGACTAGCGGGAGTCATCGGGGAGCTGTTTTTT	CASSPGLAGVIGELFF
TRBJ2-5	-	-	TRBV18	TGTGCCAGCTCAAACGGAGCCGGTGTTGGCGGAGAGACCCAGTACTTC	CASSNGAGVGGETQYF
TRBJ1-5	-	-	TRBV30	TGTGCCTGGAGTGGCATGACCGGGGGCAATCAGCCCCAGCATTTT	CAWSGMTGGNQPQHF
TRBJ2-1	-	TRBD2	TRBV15	TGTGCCACCAGCAGAGATTATGCTAGCGGGAACTCCTACAATGAGCAGTTCTTC	CATSRDYASGNSYNEQFF
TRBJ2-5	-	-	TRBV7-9	TGTGCCAGCAGCGTACTTTCAAGACAAGAGACCCAGTACTTC	CASSVLSRQETQYF
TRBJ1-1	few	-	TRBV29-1	TGCAGCGTACATGGGGAGAACACTGAAGCTTTCTTT	CSVHGENTEAFF
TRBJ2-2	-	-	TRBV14	TGTGCCAGCAGCCAACGTTCCGGGATGGTCGGGGAGCTGTTTTTT	CASSQRSGMVGELFF
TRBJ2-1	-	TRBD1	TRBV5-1	TGCGCCAGCAGCCCGGGACAGGCAAACAATGAGCAGTTCTTC	CASSPGQANNEQFF
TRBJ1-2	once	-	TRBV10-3	TGTGCCATCAGTGATCTCGGGGTTCGGGGCTACACCTTC	CAISDLGVRGYTF
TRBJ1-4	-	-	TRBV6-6	TGTGCCAGCTGGGGCCGGGGATCTAATGAAAAACTGTTTTTT	CASWGRGSNEKLFF
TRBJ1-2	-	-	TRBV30	TGTGCCTGGGGCCGGTTCCAGGGGTATGGCTACACCTTC	CAWGRFQGYGYTF
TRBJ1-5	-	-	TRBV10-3	TGTGCCATCAGTGCTTCAGGGAATCAGCCCCAGCATTTT	CAISASGNQPQHF
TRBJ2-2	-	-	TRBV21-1	TGTGCCAGCAGCAAGGATCCCCGGGGACAGGGATCCCCCGAGAACACCGGGGAGCTGTTTTTT	CASSKDPRGQGSPENTGELFF
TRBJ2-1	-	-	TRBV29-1	TGCAGCGTTGACAGGGCGGACAATGAGCAGTTCTTC	CSVDRADNEQFF